What follows is one TCR beta chain and its context. Its target is not known. This sample is drawn from a study of T cell responses to AZD1222 COVID-19 vaccine. Study summary: It was second doses at about 4 or about 12 weeks that were pooled. Study-wide results and limits: Seropositivity was recorded at baseline in only six AZD1222 recipients. The study found vaccine-associated CD4 TCRs spanning spike, dominant at 160-218 and 743-854. An increase in Spike-specific TCR breadth and depth was observed after two AZD1222 doses.

Repertoires were generated with immunoSEQ multiplex PCR, while TCRdb's copy carries only in-frame clones and drops some. The top ten hold about 4.7% of the sample, which has roughly 120,000 clones, around 90% seen once. This CDR3 spans 15 amino acids. With V trimmed by 4 bases and J by 2 bases, 3 bases remained unmatched. The germline CDR1 and CDR2 sequences are LGHDT and YNNKEL (reference sequence). The sequencing used peripheral blood, collected on day 0 of AZD1222 vaccination. The receptor was isolated from an adult in good health. This chain connects TRBV3-1 (or the pseudogene TRBV3-2) to TRBJ2-1, with 9 bases aligning to TRBD2. CDR3 DNA sequence: TGTGCCAGCAGCCGTGGCGGGGGGGCCTACAATGAGCAGTTCTTC. This codes for CASSRGGGAYNEQFF.